These T cell receptor beta chains were read from a single sample in a study of CD8 T cells in Susac syndrome. Using its own MiXCR run on the immunoSEQ multiplex PCR reads, TCRdb lists one record per CDR3 protein. The sample contains around 46,000 distinct CDR3 sequences, about 91% of which appear only once. The sequencing input was CD8+ T cells from PBMCs. The receptor set was obtained from a human donor in good health. CDR3s include the opening cysteine and the closing phenylalanine or tryptophan. The D gene is left open where the match is weak. Only some rows state a clone size, as once, few, many or a class for expanded clones.

j_call d_call v_call clone_size cdr3_aa cdr3_nt
TRBJ2-5 . TRBV6-6 . CASSYSEESETQYF TGTGCCAGCAGTTACTCGGAGGAGTCGGAGACCCAGTACTTC
TRBJ2-7 . TRBV4-3 once CASSQDRTSNEQYF TGCGCCAGCAGCCAAGATCGGACATCTAACGAGCAGTACTTC
TRBJ1-5 . TRBV12-3/TRBV12-4 . CASSLSGYQPQHF TGTGCCAGCAGTTTATCAGGGTATCAGCCCCAGCATTTT
TRBJ2-7 TRBD2 TRBV5-1 few CASSLNGGSLDEQYF TGCGCCAGCAGCTTGAATGGCGGGAGTCTGGACGAGCAGTACTTC
TRBJ2-4 . TRBV5-8 . CASSLPREDGNIQYF TGTGCCAGCAGCTTGCCACGCGAGGACGGAAACATTCAGTACTTC
TRBJ1-1 . TRBV4-3 once CASSQDWGIGTEAFF TGCGCCAGCAGCCAAGATTGGGGGATCGGCACTGAAGCTTTCTTT
TRBJ2-1 . TRBV12-5 . CASGSPRGTSLNNEQFF TGTGCTAGTGGTTCCCCCCGGGGGACGAGCCTCAACAATGAGCAGTTCTTC
TRBJ2-3 . TRBV2 . CASSEPGSVINMQSDTQYF TGTGCCAGCAGTGAACCCGGTAGCGTGATCAACATGCAGTCAGATACGCAGTATTTT
TRBJ2-5 . TRBV7-9 . CASLDRVLAGQETQYF TGTGCCAGCCTCGACCGGGTGTTGGCGGGCCAAGAGACCCAGTACTTC
TRBJ2-4 . TRBV3-1 . CASSQHRENIQYF TGTGCCAGCAGCCAGCACAGGGAAAACATTCAGTACTTC
TRBJ2-1 TRBD2 TRBV12-3/TRBV12-4 . CASSPSLADNEQFF TGTGCCAGCAGTCCTTCCCTAGCGGACAATGAGCAGTTCTTC
TRBJ2-5 . TRBV14 . CASSQERGVLGTQYF TGTGCCAGCAGCCAAGAACGGGGAGTCTTAGGGACCCAGTACTTC
TRBJ2-7 TRBD2 TRBV19 . CASMLSGLAGDEQYF TGTGCCAGTATGCTATCCGGGCTAGCGGGAGACGAGCAGTACTTC
TRBJ2-5 . TRBV5-1 . CASSLYAGPTQETQYF TGCGCCAGCAGCTTGTATGCGGGACCGACCCAAGAGACCCAGTACTTC
TRBJ1-1 TRBD1 TRBV30 . CAWIRGYGTEAFF TGTGCCTGGATCAGGGGGTACGGCACTGAAGCTTTCTTT
TRBJ2-5 . TRBV9 . CASSVGKGLETQYF TGTGCCAGCAGCGTAGGAAAGGGGCTAGAGACCCAGTACTTC
TRBJ1-2 TRBD1 TRBV2 . CASSEVVTGIYGYTF TGTGCCAGCAGTGAAGTAGTGACAGGGATCTATGGCTACACCTTC
TRBJ2-7 TRBD1 TRBV5-4 . CASSLVTGGTYEQYF TGTGCCAGCAGCTTAGTAACAGGGGGAACCTACGAGCAGTACTTC
TRBJ2-1 . TRBV3-1 . CASSQEAGYYNEQFF TGTGCCAGCAGCCAAGAAGCGGGTTACTACAATGAGCAGTTCTTC
TRBJ2-7 TRBD2 TRBV5-4 . CASSRLGGRRYEQYF TGTGCCAGCAGCCGGCTTGGCGGGAGACGGTACGAGCAGTACTTC
TRBJ2-1 TRBD2 TRBV19 . CASSLTSLNEQFF TGTGCCAGTAGTTTGACTAGCTTAAATGAGCAGTTCTTC
TRBJ2-7 . TRBV27 few CASSWGNRRSEQYF TGTGCCAGCAGCTGGGGGAATCGCCGGAGCGAGCAGTACTTC
TRBJ2-2 . TRBV30 . CAWNRGRDMNTGELFF TGTGCCTGGAATCGTGGCAGGGACATGAACACCGGGGAGCTGTTTTTT
TRBJ1-1 TRBD1 TRBV7-9 . CASSPGTGKNTEAFF TGTGCCAGCAGCCCCGGGACAGGGAAGAACACTGAAGCTTTCTTT
TRBJ1-5 . TRBV10-2 . CASSEGGAVEPQHF TGCGCCAGCAGTGAGGGAGGGGCGGTAGAACCCCAGCATTTT
TRBJ2-1 . TRBV7-9 once CASSEGVNEQFF TGTGCCAGCAGCGAGGGAGTGAATGAGCAGTTCTTC
TRBJ2-7 . TRBV30 once CAWKETYEQYF TGTGCCTGGAAGGAGACCTACGAGCAGTACTTC
TRBJ2-7 . TRBV20-1 . CSARLLLVYEQYF TGCAGTGCTAGACTTCTATTGGTCTACGAGCAGTACTTC
TRBJ2-7 TRBD2 TRBV7-9 . CASSFSGRWYEQYF TGTGCCAGCAGTTTTAGCGGGAGATGGTACGAGCAGTACTTC
TRBJ2-7 . TRBV4-3 . CASSPDRFFNEQYF TGCGCCAGCAGCCCAGACCGGTTTTTCAACGAGCAGTACTTC
TRBJ1-1 . TRBV9 . CASSVDVNTEAFF TGTGCCAGCAGCGTAGACGTGAACACTGAAGCTTTCTTT
TRBJ2-7 . TRBV14 once CASSSRELLPYEQYF TGTGCCAGCAGCTCCCGGGAACTACTGCCGTACGAGCAGTACTTC
TRBJ2-3 . TRBV6-5 few CASSYLASSTDTQYF TGTGCCAGCAGTTACCTAGCGAGTAGCACAGATACGCAGTATTTT
TRBJ2-7 TRBD1 TRBV7-8 . CASTSGTGRFEQYF TGCGCCAGCACCTCCGGGACAGGGAGGTTTGAGCAGTACTTC
TRBJ2-1 . TRBV4-1 once CASSQSRGEQFF TGCGCCAGCAGCCAATCGAGGGGTGAGCAGTTCTTC
TRBJ2-1 TRBD2 TRBV4-1 once CASRELAGGWANEQFF TGCGCCAGCAGGGAACTAGCGGGAGGTTGGGCGAATGAGCAGTTCTTC
TRBJ2-7 . TRBV5-1 . CASNQGREQYF TGCGCCAGCAACCAGGGACGCGAGCAGTACTTC
TRBJ2-7 . TRBV7-9 . CASSPTGSGLSYEQYF TGTGCCAGCAGCCCCACGGGTTCGGGACTCTCCTACGAGCAGTACTTC
TRBJ1-1 . TRBV14 once CASSQDQVESFF TGTGCCAGCAGCCAAGATCAGGTTGAATCTTTCTTT
TRBJ2-1 TRBD2 TRBV7-9 . CASSHGTSHFPDEQFF TGTGCCAGCAGCCACGGGACTAGCCACTTTCCGGATGAGCAGTTCTTC
TRBJ2-1 TRBD2 TRBV24-1 once CATSDSAGVNEQFF TGTGCCACCAGTGACTCAGCGGGAGTTAATGAGCAGTTCTTC
TRBJ2-1 . TRBV27 . CASSLDRAHNEQFF TGTGCCAGCAGTTTAGACCGGGCCCACAATGAGCAGTTCTTC
TRBJ1-1 . TRBV7-9 . CASISGSLNTEAFF TGTGCCAGCATCTCCGGGTCCCTGAACACTGAAGCTTTCTTT
TRBJ2-3 TRBD1 TRBV14 . CASSPGGVWPDTQYF TGTGCCAGCAGCCCAGGGGGAGTATGGCCAGATACGCAGTATTTT
TRBJ2-1 . TRBV7-9 once CASSPDTRGRNEQFF TGTGCCAGCAGCCCCGATACCCGAGGGCGCAATGAGCAGTTCTTC
TRBJ1-5 . TRBV7-9 . CASSLVTGYSNQPQHF TGTGCCAGCAGCTTAGTGACAGGATATAGCAATCAGCCCCAGCATTTT
TRBJ2-3 . TRBV30 . CAWSVRGIADTQYF TGTGCCTGGAGTGTACGGGGGATAGCAGATACGCAGTATTTT
TRBJ2-7 . TRBV12-3/TRBV12-4 . CASSITGDEQYF TGTGCCAGCTCAATAACGGGGGACGAGCAGTACTTC
TRBJ2-3 . TRBV12-3/TRBV12-4 . CASTRTSSTDTQYF TGTGCCAGCACTAGAACTTCTAGCACAGATACGCAGTATTTT
TRBJ2-7 TRBD2 TRBV5-1 . CASSLAGRTLEQYF TGCGCCAGCAGCCTAGCGGGACGTACACTAGAGCAGTACTTC
TRBJ2-1 . TRBV11-2 . CASSLDSRSPTFF TGTGCCAGCAGCTTAGATAGTAGGTCCCCCACGTTCTTC
TRBJ1-1 TRBD1 TRBV14 . CASSQDIEGATEAFF TGTGCCAGCAGCCAAGACATTGAGGGGGCCACTGAAGCTTTCTTT
TRBJ2-3 TRBD2 TRBV5-1 few CASSGGLAGTYTDTQYF TGCGCCAGCAGCGGGGGACTAGCGGGAACCTACACAGATACGCAGTATTTT
TRBJ2-2 . TRBV20-1 . CSARPLRGGTGELFF TGCAGTGCTCGACCCCTCCGGGGAGGAACCGGGGAGCTGTTTTTT
TRBJ2-7 . TRBV12-5 once CASAKDTDYEQYF TGTGCTAGTGCCAAGGACACAGACTACGAGCAGTACTTC
TRBJ2-1 TRBD2 TRBV3-1 once CASSLTSGQYNEQFF TGTGCCAGCAGCCTTACTAGCGGGCAATACAATGAGCAGTTCTTC